These 12 T cell receptor beta chains originate from one sample sequenced in a study of control samples from healthy donors and cancer patients. Assay used: immunoSEQ multiplex PCR; TCRdb lists only in-frame clones, some missing. The sample comprises about 94,000 clones, about nine tenths of which are singletons, and over 3% rests with the top ten. Sequencing was performed on blood. Every receptor here comes from a woman aged 18-29 years in good health.

The chain is built from TRBV5-6 and TRBJ1-2, with 10 bases matching TRBD1. V gave up 0 bases and J gave up 4 bases; unmatched junction bases: 9. CDR1 SGHDT and CDR2 YYEEEE come from the germline V gene. The CDR3 extends over 17 amino acids. CDR3 sequence (DNA): TGTGCCAGCAGCTTGGGGACAGGGGGACTCCTTCCCTATGGCTACACCTTC. It codes for CASSLGTGGLLPYGYTF.

V gene TRBV19 combines with J gene TRBJ1-5, with 8 nucleotides matching TRBD1. This CDR3 has 15 amino acids. Germline CDR1 reads LNHDA; CDR2 reads SQIVND (reference sequence). With 5 bases clipped from V and 5 bases from J, the junction kept 8 bases outside the gene matches. The CDR3 nucleotides read TGTGCCAGTAGTTCCGGGACAGGAACTCATCAGCCCCAGCATTTT. This codes for CASSSGTGTHQPQHF.

The chain couples TRBV6-9 to TRBJ1-2; D may be TRBD1 (5 bases). V lost 6 bases, J lost 0 bases, and 17 bases lay in between. Germline V gives CDR1 MNHGY, CDR2 SVAAGI. The CDR3 has 16 amino acids. The CDR3: CASRTPRWGTNYGYTF. The CDR3 DNA is TGTGCCAGCAGAACCCCCCGGTGGGGCACTAACTATGGCTACACCTTC.

V and J are TRBV7-3 and TRBJ1-1; tentative D call: TRBD1 (5 bases). Germline V gene data show CDR1 as SGHTA and CDR2 as FQGTGA. This CDR3 is built from 14 residues. Trimming cost V 5 bases and J 5 bases, with 15 bases left between them. In DNA form, the CDR3 reads TGTGCCAGCAGCCCGGACGGTGGGGGGACTGAAGCTTTCTTT. This sequence encodes CASSPDGGGTEAFF. The whole variable domain, filled in from reference TRBV7-3 and TRBJ1-1, reads GAGVSQTPSNKVTEKGKYVELRCDPISGHTALYWYRQSLGQGPEFLIYFQGTGAADDSGLPNDRFFAVRPEGSVSTLKIQRTERGDSAVYLCASSPDGGGTEAFFGQGTRLTVV.

The rearrangement joins TRBV21-1 to TRBJ2-7. TRBV21-1 is assigned pseudogene status. The CDR3 is 14 amino acids. This chain's CDR3 is CASSKVDPPHEQYF. The CDR3 coding sequence is TGTGCCAGCAGCAAAGTGGATCCCCCCCACGAGCAGTACTTC.

V is TRBV27 and J is TRBJ2-7; 8 bases match TRBD1. Germline CDR1 and CDR2: MNHEY and SMNVEV (reference sequence). The V segment lost 5 bases and the J segment 2 bases; nucleotides outside the gene matches: 2. There are 13 residues in the CDR3. The CDR3 is CASSGQGAYEQYF. The DNA for the CDR3 is TGTGCCAGCAGTGGACAGGGAGCCTACGAGCAGTACTTC.

This clone occurred a few times. The chain has TRBV27 and TRBJ1-2; no reliable D call. The V gene's germline CDR1 is MNHEY and CDR2 SMNVEV (reference sequence). The CDR3 is 15 amino acids. The V end was cut by 6 bases, the J end by 1 base, with 15 bases between. For the CDR3, the DNA is TGTGCCAGCAGGTCGACGGTTACATTTAACTATGGCTACACCTTC. It specifies CASRSTVTFNYGYTF.

This clone was seen more than once but under ten times. The J gene is TRBJ1-2, the V gene TRBV10-3; 9 bases agree with TRBD1. The CDR3 has 12 amino acids. The V and J ends lost 8 bases and 7 bases, in that order; junction bases with no gene match: 5. Germline lookup yields CDR1 ENHRY and CDR2 SYGVKD. The CDR3 loop reads CAIYATGGGYTF. CDR3 nucleotides: TGTGCCATCTACGCGACAGGGGGTGGCTACACCTTC.

The chain combines TRBV6-5 with TRBJ1-2, with D hard to call. V dropped 2 bases and J dropped 2 bases, with 9 bases sitting between them. The CDR3 is 14 amino acids. CDR1 is MNHEY and CDR2 is SVGAGI in the germline V gene. CDR3 sequence reads: CASSYRRENYGYTF. The CDR3 DNA follows: TGTGCCAGCAGTTACAGGCGTGAGAACTATGGCTACACCTTC.

The chain joins TRBV4-2 to TRBJ2-1; tentative D call: TRBD2 (7 bases). CDR3 length equals 19 residues. Trimming stripped 0 bases from V and 0 bases from J, with 18 bases between. Germline loops: CDR1 LGHNA, CDR2 YNFKEQ. The CDR3 reads CASSQEGGGAESSYNEQFF. In nucleotides, the CDR3 is TGTGCCAGCAGCCAAGAGGGAGGGGGGGCCGAAAGCTCCTACAATGAGCAGTTCTTC.

The rearrangement uses TRBV10-3 and TRBJ1-1; tentative D call: TRBD1 (6 bases). The CDR3 contains 17 residues. Looked up from germline, CDR1 is ENHRY and CDR2 is SYGVKD. Between the trimmed V and J ends, which lost 2 bases and 0 bases, there was a span of 16 bases. CDR3: CAISELESRGMNTEAFF. The CDR3 bases are TGTGCCATCAGTGAGCTCGAATCCAGGGGAATGAACACTGAAGCTTTCTTT.

CDR3: CASSPKGEGNTIYF. CDR3 DNA sequence: TGTGCCAGCTCACCGAAGGGGGAAGGAAACACCATATATTTT. V gene TRBV18 combines with J gene TRBJ1-3; tentative D call: TRBD1 (6 bases). Germline V gene sequence: CDR1 KGHSH, CDR2 LQKENI. With 3 bases removed from V and 4 bases from J, the gap between germline ends came to 10 bases. The CDR3 spans 14 residues.